Listed below are T cell receptor beta chains from one sample, sequenced in a study of regulatory T cells in long-lasting Graves disease. From the multiplex PCR reads, TCRdb called clonotypes with MiXCR, one entry per CDR3 protein. The sample has 400,000 to 450,000 distinct CDR3 sequences; 20% to 25% are singletons. The sample consisted of peripheral blood mononuclear cells (PBMCs), taken when the disease was refractory, from a patient treated with antithyroid drugs. These receptor sequences come from a female donor with Graves disease. CDR3s include the opening cysteine and the closing phenylalanine or tryptophan. A D gene is named only where the DNA matches it firmly. Clone size, where shown, is once, few, many, or a class for clones that have expanded.

j_gene,abundance,v_gene,d_gene,CDR3nt,CDR3aa
TRBJ2-7,many,TRBV29-1,.,TGCAGCGTTCGAGGGTTGACAAACCTAGGGGAGCAGTACTTC,CSVRGLTNLGEQYF
TRBJ2-7,many,TRBV7-8,.,TGTGCCAGCAGCCCCCCTTTGGTACGCGAGCAGTACTTC,CASSPPLVREQYF
TRBJ1-5,.,TRBV30,.,TGTGCCTGGAGTGTACCGGGAGTTAGCAATCAGCCCCAGCATTTT,CAWSVPGVSNQPQHF
TRBJ1-5,few,TRBV2,.,TGTGCCAGCATGCGGGGGATAGGCAATCAGCCCCAGCATTTT,CASMRGIGNQPQHF
TRBJ2-3,.,TRBV20-1,.,TGCAGTGTTGGATCAGGAGGAGATACGCAGTATTTT,CSVGSGGDTQYF
TRBJ2-5,many,TRBV2,TRBD1,TGTGCCAGCGGACAGGGGTTTGAGACCCAGTACTTC,CASGQGFETQYF
TRBJ1-1,many,TRBV27,.,TGTGCCAGCAGTTTAGGAATGTACGGGAACACTGAAGCTTTCTTT,CASSLGMYGNTEAFF
TRBJ2-7,.,TRBV14,.,TGTGCCAGCAGTTACAGGAGCCGCTCCTACGAGCAGTACTTC,CASSYRSRSYEQYF
TRBJ1-2,.,TRBV6-1,.,TGTGCCAGCAGACAGGGTCTCACGGGTGGCTACACCTTC,CASRQGLTGGYTF
TRBJ2-7,many,TRBV28,.,TGTGCCAGCAGTTCTGTCGGGCTGGGAGGTCTCGAGCAGTACTTC,CASSSVGLGGLEQYF
TRBJ2-5,many,TRBV29-1,.,TGCAGCTCCGCGTACCAAGAGACCCAGTACTTC,CSSAYQETQYF
TRBJ2-7,.,TRBV6-2/TRBV6-3,.,TGTGCCAGCAGCCGAGGCCTTAGGGATGGGGAGCAGTACTTC,CASSRGLRDGEQYF
TRBJ2-2,.,TRBV28,.,TGTGCCAGCAGTTTCGGTCAGCTAGTCACCGGGGAGCTGTTTTTT,CASSFGQLVTGELFF
TRBJ1-2,many,TRBV28,TRBD1,TGTGCCAGCAGTGCCCCGACAGGGATTGGCTACACCTTC,CASSAPTGIGYTF
TRBJ2-7,many,TRBV20-1,TRBD2,TGCAGTGCTCGTGCTAGCGGAGGATACGAGCAGTACTTC,CSARASGGYEQYF
TRBJ2-2,once,TRBV3-1,.,TGTGCCAGCAGCCAAGTAGCAGGGGTGGGATTGAACACCGGGGAGCTGTTTTTT,CASSQVAGVGLNTGELFF
TRBJ2-5,many,TRBV2,.,TGTGCCAGCAGAGGGACACTACAATTGGGGGAGACCCAGTACTTC,CASRGTLQLGETQYF
TRBJ2-7,.,TRBV20-1,TRBD2,TGCAGTGCTTACGACAGACTAGCCCCCTACGAGCAGTACTTC,CSAYDRLAPYEQYF
TRBJ2-2,.,TRBV2,TRBD1,TGTGCCAGCAGTGTGACAGGGAGTTACACCGGGGAGCCGTTTTTT,CASSVTGSYTGEPFF
TRBJ2-5,.,TRBV29-1,.,TGCAGCGTTGAAGATCTAAGGGGTACCCTGTACCAAGAGACCCAGTACTTC,CSVEDLRGTLYQETQYF
TRBJ1-2,few,TRBV7-8,.,TGTGCCAGCAGCTTAGGTACCACAGGGAAGGCCTATGGCTACACCTTC,CASSLGTTGKAYGYTF
TRBJ1-1,.,TRBV27,.,TGTGCCAGCGGTTTTACCATGAAGAACACTGAAGCTTTCTTT,CASGFTMKNTEAFF
TRBJ1-2,many,TRBV28,.,TGTGCCAGCAGGATAGGGACGGGCCCTAACTATGGCTACACCTTC,CASRIGTGPNYGYTF
TRBJ2-5,.,TRBV29-1,.,TGCAGCGTTGAGGTCGACCCGGGTAGGGAGACCCAGTACTTC,CSVEVDPGRETQYF
TRBJ1-5,few,TRBV6-2/TRBV6-3,TRBD1,TGTGCCAGCAGTTACGCTACAGGGGGCAATCAGCCCCAGCATTTT,CASSYATGGNQPQHF
TRBJ2-7,.,TRBV20-1,TRBD1,TGCAGTGCTTGGGACAGGGAGGTAGGCGAGCAGTACTTC,CSAWDREVGEQYF
TRBJ2-6,.,TRBV11-2,TRBD1,TGTGCCAGCAGCTTAGGGTACCCGGGACAGGGGCCCAGGGGGGCCAACGTCCTGACTTTC,CASSLGYPGQGPRGANVLTF
TRBJ1-5,many,TRBV2,TRBD1,TGTGCCAGCAGGGAGGGGGCACAGAGCAATCAGCCCCAGCATTTT,CASREGAQSNQPQHF
TRBJ2-7,few,TRBV7-9,.,TGTGCCAGCAGCTTATCGGAGGCACCTTACGAGCAGTACTTC,CASSLSEAPYEQYF
TRBJ1-5,few,TRBV19,TRBD1,TGTGCCAGTAGTATGCAGGGGGGCCAGCATTTT,CASSMQGGQHF
TRBJ1-1,.,TRBV25-1,TRBD1,TGTGCCAGCAGTGATCTGGAAAGGGGGCCGGACACTGAAGCTTTCTTT,CASSDLERGPDTEAFF
TRBJ1-1,few,TRBV3-1,.,TGTGCCAGCAGCCAAGTTGTATACACTGAAGCTTTCTTT,CASSQVVYTEAFF
TRBJ2-7,many,TRBV28,TRBD2,TGTGCCAGCAGTTTGGCGGGAGCGGAAAACGAGCAGTACTTC,CASSLAGAENEQYF
TRBJ1-2,many,TRBV27,TRBD1,TGTGCCAGCAGGCAGGACAGGGGTAACTATGGCTACACCTTC,CASRQDRGNYGYTF
TRBJ1-2,many,TRBV2,.,TGTGCCAGCAGTGAAGAAGACAGGCCCCACTATGGCTACACCTTC,CASSEEDRPHYGYTF
TRBJ1-1,few,TRBV6-1,.,TGTGCCAGCAGGGACAGAACAACCAACACTGAAGCTTTCTTT,CASRDRTTNTEAFF
TRBJ1-1,many,TRBV3-1,.,TGTGCCAGCAGTCGACGGTCGGGATTTGAAGCTTTCTTT,CASSRRSGFEAFF
TRBJ2-5,few,TRBV6-1,.,TGTGCCAGCATCAGAAGGGGGGGGTGGGGGGAGACCCAGTACTTC,CASIRRGGWGETQYF
TRBJ1-6,many,TRBV7-2,TRBD1,TGTGCCAGCAGCTCGACGGGACAGCCTAATTCACCCCTCCACTTT,CASSSTGQPNSPLHF
TRBJ1-1,many,TRBV18,.,TGTGCCAGCTCACCTGTCGACACTGAAGCTTTCTTT,CASSPVDTEAFF
TRBJ1-5,few,TRBV28,.,TGTGCCAGCAGTTTATCGGCTGGGGGCGGCAATCAGCCCCAGCATTTT,CASSLSAGGGNQPQHF
TRBJ2-1,.,TRBV7-8,.,TGTGCCAGCAGCTTACGGGGACTCTCCAATGAGCAGTTCTTC,CASSLRGLSNEQFF